The 18 T cell receptor beta chains reported below all come from one sample, sequenced in a study of T cell responses to AZD1222 COVID-19 vaccine. Sequencing used immunoSEQ multiplex PCR; TCRdb keeps in-frame clones, though not all of them. The sample lists roughly 120,000 clones; 85% to 90% were seen once. The sequencing here drew on peripheral blood, taken 28 days after the second AZD1222 dose. These receptors all come from an adult who received the AZD1222 COVID-19 vaccine.

This clone was picked up one time. The gene calls are TRBV19 and TRBJ2-1; D is perhaps TRBD1 (5 bases). Looked up from germline, CDR1 is LNHDA and CDR2 is SQIVND (reference sequence). The CDR3 length is 15 residues. The V end was cut by 2 bases, the J end by 4 bases, with 12 bases between. The CDR3 nucleotides read TGTGCCAGTAGTATAATAGCTGACAGTTACAATGAGCAGTTCTTC. It is translated as CASSIIADSYNEQFF. Full variable domain (outside the CDR3, taken from reference TRBV19 and TRBJ2-1): DGGITQSPKYLFRKEGQNVTLSCEQNLNHDAMYWYRQDPGQGLRLIYYSQIVNDFQKGDIAEGYSVSREKKESFPLTVTSAQKNPTAFYLCASSIIADSYNEQFFGPGTRLTVL.

The J gene is TRBJ2-7, the V gene TRBV3-1 (or the pseudogene TRBV3-2); D is possibly TRBD1 or TRBD2 (6 bases each). Germline CDR1 LGHDT, CDR2 YNNKEL (reference sequence). The length of the CDR3 is 14 residues. V was trimmed by 0 bases and J by 6 bases, leaving 12 bases between them. The CDR3, as DNA: TGTGCCAGCAGCCAAGATGCCAGGGGAGGCGAGCAGTACTTC. Translation: CASSQDARGGEQYF.

The chain uses TRBV9 and TRBJ2-2; no clear D. The ends were cut back, 4 bases at V and 2 bases at J, with 9 bases in the middle. The CDR3 covers 14 residues. Germline lookup yields CDR1 SGDLS and CDR2 YYNGEE. The CDR3 loop reads CASSPTGNTGELFF. CDR3 in DNA: TGTGCCAGCAGCCCCACGGGTAACACCGGGGAGCTGTTTTTT. Variable domain in full (rest from reference TRBV9 and TRBJ2-2): DSGVTQTPKHLITATGQRVTLRCSPRSGDLSVYWYQQSLDQGLQFLIQYYNGEERAKGNILERFSAQQFPDLHSELNLSSLELGDSALYFCASSPTGNTGELFFGEGSRLTVL.

The rearrangement links TRBV30 to TRBJ1-3; D perhaps matches TRBD1 (5 bases). CDR1 is GTSNPN and CDR2 is SVGIG in the germline V gene (reference sequence). This CDR3 contains 13 residues. Trimming stripped 5 bases from V and 0 bases from J, with 8 bases between. The CDR3 here is CAWDSRSGNTIYF. CDR3 DNA sequence: TGTGCCTGGGACAGCCGCTCTGGAAACACCATATATTTT.

The chain uses TRBV30 and TRBJ1-1; 7 positions match TRBD1. The ends lost 4 bases at V and 2 bases at J; junction bases unmatched: 4. Germline V gene sequence: CDR1 GTSNPN, CDR2 SVGIG (reference sequence). This CDR3 has 13 amino acids. The CDR3 DNA follows: TGTGCCTGGATGGGACAGTCAAACACTGAAGCTTTCTTT. It encodes CAWMGQSNTEAFF.

This clone was recorded once. This chain connects TRBV29-1 to TRBJ1-2; D gene uncertain. Trimming cost V 5 bases and J 6 bases, with 10 bases left between them. CDR3 length equals 11 residues. Germline lookup yields CDR1 SQVTM and CDR2 ANQGSEA. For the CDR3, the DNA is TGCAGCGTTTCAGGAAACAATGGCTACACCTTC. Encoded protein: CSVSGNNGYTF.

The V and J genes are TRBV28 and TRBJ2-1, with a tentative D call TRBD2 (6 bases). Germline-derived CDR1 and CDR2 are MDHEN and SYDVKM. This CDR3 region has 13 residues. The ends were cut back, 3 bases at V and 9 bases at J, with 12 bases in the middle. The chain's CDR3 is CASSFFKEGEQFF. CDR3 in DNA: TGTGCCAGCAGTTTTTTTAAGGAGGGTGAGCAGTTCTTC.

The J gene is TRBJ1-1, the V gene TRBV20-1; D gene unclear. Germline V gene sequence: CDR1 DFQATT, CDR2 SNEGSKA (reference sequence). V lost 3 bases to trimming and J lost 0 bases, with 11 bases between them. The CDR3 spans 14 residues. In nucleotides, the CDR3 is TGCAGTGCTAGTAGGGTTCCGATGAACACTGAAGCTTTCTTT. Amino acid sequence: CSASRVPMNTEAFF.

The rearrangement links TRBV10-3 to TRBJ1-4; D call uncertain. Germline V lookup: CDR1 ENHRY, CDR2 SYGVKD. This CDR3 has 14 residues. V lost 8 bases and J 3 bases, leaving 13 bases between the germline ends. The CDR3 DNA sequence: TGTGCCATCTCATCGGGGATCCCTAATGAAAAACTGTTTTTT. This codes for CAISSGIPNEKLFF.

This clone has more than one count but fewer than ten. This chain uses TRBV5-5 with TRBJ1-3; D is uncertain. Germline V gives CDR1 SGHKS, CDR2 YYEKEE (reference sequence). V gave up 0 bases and J gave up 1 base, with 2 bases separating them. The CDR3 contains 13 residues. The CDR3 here is CASSLGSGNTIYF. CDR3 bases: TGTGCCAGCAGCTTGGGATCTGGAAACACCATATATTTT.

The chain uses TRBV5-1 and TRBJ1-1; D is unresolved. CDR1 SGHRS and CDR2 YFSETQ come from the germline V gene. The V end was cut by 0 bases, the J end by 1 base, with 10 bases between. The CDR3 extends over 15 amino acids. The CDR3 is CASSLGVHRNTEAFF. In DNA, the CDR3 is TGCGCCAGCAGCTTGGGCGTCCACCGGAACACTGAAGCTTTCTTT.

The V gene is TRBV19, the J gene TRBJ1-5, with no clear D. Trimming took 5 bases from V and 1 from J, leaving 12 bases between them. This CDR3 contains 15 residues. Germline CDR1 LNHDA, CDR2 SQIVND (reference sequence). CDR3: CASSPWVLSNQPQHF. The CDR3 DNA is TGTGCCAGTAGTCCGTGGGTTTTGAGCAATCAGCCCCAGCATTTT.

This rearrangement joins TRBV6-2 or TRBV6-3 to TRBJ1-4, with D tentatively TRBD1 (6 bases). The V gene's germline CDR1 is MNHEY and CDR2 SVGEGT. CDR3 length equals 14 residues. Between the trimmed V and J ends, which lost 2 bases and 7 bases, there was a span of 11 bases. The chain's CDR3 is CASSYGGRGEKLFF. For the CDR3, the DNA is TGTGCCAGCAGTTACGGGGGGCGAGGTGAAAAACTGTTTTTT.

J is TRBJ2-7 and V is TRBV7-8; D is unresolved. The CDR3 is 15 amino acids. The V end lost 2 bases, the J end lost 4 bases, and 15 bases lay between the germline ends. Germline-derived CDR1 and CDR2 are SGHVS and FQNEAQ. The CDR3 loop is CASSLMATLEYEQYF. The DNA of the CDR3 is TGTGCCAGCAGCTTAATGGCCACTTTAGAATACGAGCAGTACTTC.

This chain joins TRBV29-1 and TRBJ2-1; the match to TRBD1 covers 7 bases. After removal of 5 bases from V and 5 bases from J, the junction contained 6 bases not matched to a gene. Germline CDR1 SQVTM, CDR2 ANQGSEA. There are 13 residues in the CDR3. The DNA for the CDR3 is TGCAGCGTTACTAATGACAGGGACAATGAGCAGTTCTTC. This translates into CSVTNDRDNEQFF.

This clone was seen a single time. The V and J genes are TRBV30 and TRBJ1-6; TRBD1 matches at 7 bases. Germline CDR1 reads GTSNPN; CDR2 reads SVGIG (reference sequence). The J segment lost 5 bases and the V segment lost 3 bases, leaving 7 bases of the junction unmatched. The length of the CDR3 is 15 residues. Here the CDR3 DNA reads TGTGCCTGGAGGTACCCCGGGACAGATAATTCACCCCTCCACTTT. Amino acids: CAWRYPGTDNSPLHF.

This rearrangement joins TRBV19 to TRBJ1-3; no definite D call. V dropped 7 bases and J dropped 1 base, with 11 bases sitting between them. This CDR3 contains 14 residues. The germline CDR1 and CDR2 sequences are LNHDA and SQIVND (reference sequence). Here the CDR3 reads CASTESNSGNTIYF. In DNA form, the CDR3 reads TGTGCCAGTACTGAGTCGAATTCTGGAAACACCATATATTTT.

The chain couples TRBV19 to TRBJ1-1; TRBD1 is a possible D gene (5 bases). CDR1 LNHDA and CDR2 SQIVND come from the germline V gene (reference sequence). The CDR3 has 13 amino acids. V shed 5 bases and J shed 7 bases, with 14 bases lying between them. Here the CDR3 reads CASSLQGRVEAFF. The CDR3 region has the DNA TGTGCCAGTAGTTTGCAGGGTCGGGTTGAAGCTTTCTTT.